This T cell receptor beta chain was obtained from a study of T cells in Graves' hyperthyroidism and ophthalmopathy (dated by TCRdb to about 2019). For the wider study: Peripheral blood samples were taken at the time of initial diagnosis, prior to any treatment. The study also compared thyroid tissue and blood T-cell repertoires from more than five Graves' hyperthyroidism patients. The roughly 90 discovery patients were divided at random into training and test sets in a 7:3 ratio. TCR Vbeta CDR3 sequencing of 130 to 150 peripheral blood samples (around 45 ophthalmopathy, 75 to 80 hyperthyroidism and roughly 17 progressor patients) is reported in the paper. To identify TCR V-J signatures that set the groups apart, the researchers used a discovery cohort of 100 patients, made up of some 41 with Graves' ophthalmopathy and some 58 with stable Graves' hyperthyroidism. Prospective prediction of ophthalmopathy was tested in an independent validation cohort of fewer than 20 hyperthyroidism patients and some 17 patients who later progressed to ophthalmopathy. Once sampling was done, hyperthyroidism patients were given methimazole at a starting dose of 30 mg daily, whereas ophthalmopathy patients were given high-dose intravenous methylprednisolone.

The germline V gene gives CDR1 as MNHNS and CDR2 as SASEGT. Taken from cysteine to phenylalanine, the CDR3 has 14 residues. The entry retains the CDR3 DNA only, 42 bases that are in frame from base 1. V sheds 7 bases and J sheds 8 bases, leaving 15 bases between their ends. Amplification of TCR beta CDR3 regions was carried out from RNA transcripts. A first-round RT-PCR of the TCR CDR3 used the HTBI primer set with the Qiagen OneStep RT-PCR kit. The libraries were constructed in a second round of multiplex PCR and then size-selected and purified. Paired-end sequencing of the libraries was performed with 100 bp reads on an Illumina HiSeq2000. Per the original workflow: SOAPnuke was used to process the raw data, removing reads that contained adapters or uncalled bases, had a mean Phred below 15, or lacked an exact match to the constant primer or identifier. High-quality paired reads were merged with COPE v1.2.5, and unique nucleotide sequences were defined as clonotypes. MiTCR v1.1 was used to align clonotypes to the IMGT TRBV, TRBD and TRBJ reference segments. Analysis was restricted to V-J combinations with a frequency above 0.0001, which covered roughly 99% of repertoires. The TCS score was defined as F50 (clonal expansion) divided by E x V (chaos), with BLOSUM62-based TCRdist calculated between CDR3 peptides within each V-J. Welch's t-statistics and random forest reduced just over 500 V-J features to 13, which were used in a naive Bayes classifier (R e1071). TCRdb reanalyzed the raw reads on its own, using fastp at Q25 for trimming and MiXCR for clone calling, and kept in-frame beta chains. When rows share a CDR3 protein, they turn into one entry using the most common DNA and genes. The authors' filters were not applied to this entry. The sample has 600,000 to 850,000 distinct CDR3 sequences on record, 18% of them singletons. The top ten hold 16% of the sample.

This clonotype was found once. What this receptor recognizes is not known. Base qualities are not at hand, and no much larger clone is one base apart. A single read offers scant evidence. The research as a whole found: During validation, the model predicted progression to ophthalmopathy a median of approximately six months ahead of onset, with around 70% sensitivity and almost 75% specificity. Most expanded thyroid clonotypes (frequency above 0.001) were also found in blood, which suggests that blood repertoires may mirror thyroid immune responses. In cross-validation, a model built on a 13 V-J signature told ophthalmopathy apart from stable hyperthyroidism with less than 90% sensitivity and 81% to 82% specificity, and in testing the same model reached 80%/75%. No statistical method was used to set the sample size in advance, and investigators knew the group allocation.

Hyperthyroidism patients were newly diagnosed, had a disease duration of under 2 months, and were aged 18 to 65 years. Any patient with an uncontrolled infection, another autoimmune disease, pregnancy or lactation was excluded. Diagnoses were based on clinical symptoms, serum thyroxine and TRAb, thyroid ultrasound and orbital computed tomography. For progressor patients, blood was drawn at the first diagnosis of hyperthyroidism, before any ophthalmopathy symptoms had appeared. PBMCs were separated from over 9 ml of fresh peripheral blood using Ficoll-Paque density gradient centrifugation. Progressor patients were initially diagnosed with Graves' hyperthyroidism and developed ophthalmopathy during follow-up. Total RNA was extracted with Trizol reagent, and quality was checked on an Agilent 2100 Bioanalyzer.

This receptor was taken from a woman in her 50s with Graves' hyperthyroidism that later progressed to Graves' ophthalmopathy. Sequenced input: blood. This chain joins TRBV6-1 to TRBJ1-6, and perhaps TRBD1 as D gene, on 5 matching bases. The CDR3 corresponds to CASMTPGGDSPLHF. The nucleotide sequence reads as follows: TGTGCCAGCATGACCCCTGGGGGGGATTCACCCCTCCACTTT.